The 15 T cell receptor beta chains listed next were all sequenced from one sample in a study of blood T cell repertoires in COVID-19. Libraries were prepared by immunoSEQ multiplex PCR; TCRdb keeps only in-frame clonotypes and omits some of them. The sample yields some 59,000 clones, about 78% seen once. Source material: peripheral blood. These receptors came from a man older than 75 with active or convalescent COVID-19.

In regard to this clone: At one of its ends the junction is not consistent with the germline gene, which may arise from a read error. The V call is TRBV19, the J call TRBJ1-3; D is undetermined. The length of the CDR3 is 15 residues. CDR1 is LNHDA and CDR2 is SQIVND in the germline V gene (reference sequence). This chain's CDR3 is CASSIPTGGRNTIYF. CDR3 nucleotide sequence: TGTGCCAGTAGTATCCCGACGGGTGGAAGAAACACAATATATTTT.

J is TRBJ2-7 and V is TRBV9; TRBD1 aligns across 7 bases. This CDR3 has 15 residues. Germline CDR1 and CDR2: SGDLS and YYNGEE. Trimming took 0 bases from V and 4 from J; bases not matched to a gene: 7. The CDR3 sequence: CASSVAQGRGYEQYF. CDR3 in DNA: TGTGCCAGCAGCGTAGCACAGGGGAGAGGGTACGAGCAGTACTTC.

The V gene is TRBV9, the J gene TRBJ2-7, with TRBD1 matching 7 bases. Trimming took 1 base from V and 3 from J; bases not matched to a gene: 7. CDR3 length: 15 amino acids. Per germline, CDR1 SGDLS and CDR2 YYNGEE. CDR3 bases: TGTGCCAGCAGCGTATCGGGACAGCTTGGCTACGAGCAGTACTTC. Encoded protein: CASSVSGQLGYEQYF.

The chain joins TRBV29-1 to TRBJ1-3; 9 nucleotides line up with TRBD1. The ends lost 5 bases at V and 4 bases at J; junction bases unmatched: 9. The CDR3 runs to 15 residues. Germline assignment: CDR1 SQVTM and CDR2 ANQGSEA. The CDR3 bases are TGCAGCGTTTTAACAGGGGGCGGATTAGGAAACACCATATATTTT. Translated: CSVLTGGGLGNTIYF.

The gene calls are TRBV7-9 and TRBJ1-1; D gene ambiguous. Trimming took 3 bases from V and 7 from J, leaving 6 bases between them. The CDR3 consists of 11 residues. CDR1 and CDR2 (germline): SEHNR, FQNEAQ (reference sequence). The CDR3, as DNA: TGTGCCAGCAGCTTTGTCCTTGAAGCTTTCTTT. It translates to CASSFVLEAFF.

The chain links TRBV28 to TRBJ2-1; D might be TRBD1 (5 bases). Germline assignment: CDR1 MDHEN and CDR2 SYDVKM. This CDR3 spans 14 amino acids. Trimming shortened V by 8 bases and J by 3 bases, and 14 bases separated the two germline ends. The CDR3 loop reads CASGPGIFYNEQFF. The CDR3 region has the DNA TGTGCCAGCGGCCCAGGGATATTCTACAATGAGCAGTTCTTC.

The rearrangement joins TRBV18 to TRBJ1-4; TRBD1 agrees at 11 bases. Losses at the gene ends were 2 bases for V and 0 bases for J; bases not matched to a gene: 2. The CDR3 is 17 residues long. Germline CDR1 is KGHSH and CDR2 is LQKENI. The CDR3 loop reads CASSPLGQGATNEKLFF. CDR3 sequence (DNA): TGTGCCAGCTCACCATTGGGACAGGGGGCAACTAATGAAAAACTGTTTTTT.

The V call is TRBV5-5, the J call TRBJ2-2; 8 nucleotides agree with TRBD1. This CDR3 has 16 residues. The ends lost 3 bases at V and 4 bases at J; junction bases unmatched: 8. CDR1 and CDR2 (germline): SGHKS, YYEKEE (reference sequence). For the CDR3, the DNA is TGTGCCAGCAGCTACCGGGACAGGTATAGCACCGGGGAGCTGTTTTTT. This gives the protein CASSYRDRYSTGELFF.

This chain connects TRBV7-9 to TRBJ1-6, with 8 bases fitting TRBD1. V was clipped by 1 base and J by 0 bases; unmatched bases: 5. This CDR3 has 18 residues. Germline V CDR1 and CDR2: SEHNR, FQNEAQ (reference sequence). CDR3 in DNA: TGTGCCAGCAGCTTAGTCCAGGGGGCGAGCTCCTATAATTCACCCCTCCACTTT. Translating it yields CASSLVQGASSYNSPLHF. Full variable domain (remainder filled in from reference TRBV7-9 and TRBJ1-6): DTGVSQNPRHKITKRGQNVTFRCDPISEHNRLYWYRQTLGQGPEFLTYFQNEAQLEKSRLLSDRFSAERPKGSFSTLEIQRTEQGDSAMYLCASSLVQGASSYNSPLHFGNGTRLTVT.

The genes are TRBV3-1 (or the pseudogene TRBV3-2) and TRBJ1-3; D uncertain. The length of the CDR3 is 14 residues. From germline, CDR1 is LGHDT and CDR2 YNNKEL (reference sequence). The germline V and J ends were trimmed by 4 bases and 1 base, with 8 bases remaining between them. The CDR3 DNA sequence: TGTGCCAGCAGCCCACCGGGTTCTGGAAACACCATATATTTT. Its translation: CASSPPGSGNTIYF.

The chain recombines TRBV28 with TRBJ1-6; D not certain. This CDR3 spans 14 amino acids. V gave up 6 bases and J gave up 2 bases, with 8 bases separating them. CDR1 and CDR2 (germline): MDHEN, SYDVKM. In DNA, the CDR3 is TGTGCCAGCAGAGGAACAGCCTATAATTCACCCCTCCACTTT. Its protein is CASRGTAYNSPLHF.

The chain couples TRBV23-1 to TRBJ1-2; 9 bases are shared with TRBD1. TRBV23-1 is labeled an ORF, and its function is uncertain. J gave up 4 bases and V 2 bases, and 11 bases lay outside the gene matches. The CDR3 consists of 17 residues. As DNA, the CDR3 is TGCGCCAGCAGTCAACCCGACGTACAGGGGGCGGTCTATGGCTACACCTTC. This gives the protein CASSQPDVQGAVYGYTF.

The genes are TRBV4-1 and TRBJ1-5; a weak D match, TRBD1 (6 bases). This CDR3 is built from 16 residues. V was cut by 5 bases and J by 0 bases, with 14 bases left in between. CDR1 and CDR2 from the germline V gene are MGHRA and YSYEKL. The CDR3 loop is CASSYRNRDSNQPQHF. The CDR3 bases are TGCGCCAGCAGCTACAGAAACAGGGATAGCAATCAGCCCCAGCATTTT.

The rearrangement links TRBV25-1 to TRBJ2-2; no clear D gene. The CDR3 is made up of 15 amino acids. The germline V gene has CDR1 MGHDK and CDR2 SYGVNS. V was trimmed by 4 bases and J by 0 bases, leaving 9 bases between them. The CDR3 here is CASSVSRPNTGELFF. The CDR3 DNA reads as TGTGCCAGCAGTGTATCGCGCCCGAACACCGGGGAGCTGTTTTTT.

The CDR3 region is CASSQDRGTNTGELFF. The DNA of the CDR3 is TGCGCCAGCAGCCAAGACAGGGGGACGAACACCGGGGAGCTGTTTTTT. The rearrangement links TRBV4-1 to TRBJ2-2; 7 nucleotides match TRBD1. Germline values: CDR1 MGHRA, CDR2 YSYEKL. Germline trimming cut 0 bases from V and 0 bases from J; bases unmatched to any gene: 1. The CDR3 has 16 residues.